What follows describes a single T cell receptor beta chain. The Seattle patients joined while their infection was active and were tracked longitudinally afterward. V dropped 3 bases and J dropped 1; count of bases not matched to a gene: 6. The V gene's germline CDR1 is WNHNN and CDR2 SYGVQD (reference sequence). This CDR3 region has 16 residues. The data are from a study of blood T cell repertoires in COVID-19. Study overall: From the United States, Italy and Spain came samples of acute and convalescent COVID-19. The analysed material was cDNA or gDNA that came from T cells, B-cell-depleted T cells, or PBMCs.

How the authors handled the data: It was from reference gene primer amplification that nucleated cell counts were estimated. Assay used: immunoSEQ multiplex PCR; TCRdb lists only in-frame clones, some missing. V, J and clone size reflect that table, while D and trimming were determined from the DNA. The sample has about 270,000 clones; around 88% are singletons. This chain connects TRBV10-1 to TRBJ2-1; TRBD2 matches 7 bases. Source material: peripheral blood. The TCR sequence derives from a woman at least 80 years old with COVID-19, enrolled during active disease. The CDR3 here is CASSENLAESYNEQFF. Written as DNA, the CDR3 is TGCGCCAGCAGTGAAAACCTAGCGGAATCCTACAATGAGCAGTTCTTC.